The clone carrying this TCR beta chain was counted many times. The source of the sample is a study of patients and donors after allogeneic stem cell transplantation. Germline loops: CDR1 ENHRY, CDR2 SYGVKD. The CDR3 consists of 13 residues. The V end lost 0 bases, the J end lost 6 bases, and 7 bases lay between the germline ends. Each CDR3 protein gets one entry after TCRdb re-called the RT-PCR reads with MiXCR. The sample consists of fewer than 10,000 distinct CDR3 sequences, roughly 4.3% of them appearing once. Material for sequencing was blood, either unsorted or a sorted T cell fraction (not recorded which). This chain uses TRBV10-3 with TRBJ2-3; D remains unclear. The TCR originated in a human donor who was either an allogeneic HSCT recipient or a stem cell or donor lymphocyte infusion donor (not recorded which). It is not recorded whose cells these are; they may come from a transplant donor. Here the CDR3 reads CAISESMGDTQYF. CDR3 DNA sequence: TGTGCCATCAGTGAGTCCATGGGCGATACGCAGTATTTT.